The 18 T cell receptor beta chains given below trace back to one sample, sequenced in a study of blood T cell repertoires in COVID-19 (dated by TCRdb to about 2020). Libraries were constructed by the immunoSEQ multiplex PCR assay. Drawn from immuneACCESS, this table holds only the in-frame rearrangements with V and J called that TCRdb kept. Clones are partly lost; checked studies trace under half to an unresolved V gene and leave the rest unexplained. This sample holds about 220,000 clones; around 91% were observed only once. The top ten clones comprise under 4% of the sample. Sequenced input: PBMCs or T cells enriched from blood (not recorded which). The source of these receptors is a woman aged 18-30 years in a cohort exposed to, infected with or recovered from COVID-19 (not recorded which).

This sequence joins TRBV3-1 (or the pseudogene TRBV3-2) and TRBJ2-3, with 8 bases aligning to TRBD2. V gave up 4 bases and J gave up 4 bases; unmatched junction bases: 4. The CDR3 is made up of 14 amino acids. Germline V lookup: CDR1 LGHDT, CDR2 YNNKEL (reference sequence). The CDR3 reads CASSPRLASDTQYF. CDR3 DNA: TGTGCCAGCAGCCCCCGACTAGCGTCAGATACGCAGTATTTT.

The rearrangement uses TRBV27 and TRBJ2-1; 11 bases match TRBD2. J was trimmed by 4 bases and V by 4 bases; bases with no gene match: 6. This CDR3 is 16 amino acids long. Germline V gene lookup returns CDR1 MNHEY and CDR2 SMNVEV (reference sequence). CDR3 nucleotide sequence: TGTGCCAGCAGTTCCCTAGCGGGGGGCCGATACAATGAGCAGTTCTTC. It specifies CASSSLAGGRYNEQFF.

V and J are TRBV12-3 or TRBV12-4 and TRBJ1-2; TRBD1 matches at 7 bases. The CDR3 has 13 residues. Trimming cost V 3 bases and J 3 bases; bases outside gene matches: 1. CDR3 amino acids: CASSFGQDYGYTF. The DNA of the CDR3 is TGTGCCAGCAGTTTTGGACAGGACTATGGCTACACCTTC.

The V call is TRBV6-5, the J call TRBJ1-5; D is perhaps TRBD1 (5 bases). The ends were cut back, 0 bases at V and 9 bases at J, with 12 bases in the middle. The CDR3 runs 14 residues. Germline V gene data show CDR1 as MNHEY and CDR2 as SVGAGI. The CDR3 spells CASSYSSGSLPQHF. As DNA, the CDR3 is TGTGCCAGCAGTTACTCGTCAGGGTCTCTGCCCCAGCATTTT.

The chain is built from TRBV4-1 and TRBJ1-2, with TRBD1 identical over 8 bases. Unmatched junction bases numbered 3, after V lost 0 bases and J lost 6 bases. Looked up from germline, CDR1 is MGHRA and CDR2 is YSYEKL. The CDR3 length is 14 residues. The CDR3 DNA follows: TGCGCCAGCAGCCAAGACCAGGGGGCCGATGGCTACACCTTC. It translates to CASSQDQGADGYTF.

The DNA for the CDR3 is TGTGCCAGCAGTTTACAAGGGGTGGGGTTTGAAGCTTTCTTT. Translated: CASSLQGVGFEAFF. The genes are TRBV5-5 and TRBJ1-1; TRBD1 is a possible D gene (5 bases). CDR3 length equals 14 residues. The V end was cut by 5 bases, the J end by 7 bases, with 18 bases between. Germline CDR1 is SGHKS and CDR2 is YYEKEE (reference sequence).

The chain employs TRBV25-1 and TRBJ2-2; D is ambiguous. V was pared by 0 bases and J by 6 bases, with 11 bases between. Per the germline V gene, CDR1 is MGHDK and CDR2 is SYGVNS. This CDR3 comprises 15 residues. The CDR3 DNA reads as TGTGCCAGCAGTGAATATAAACAGTTGGCCGGGGAGCTGTTTTTT. Translation gives CASSEYKQLAGELFF.

The V gene is TRBV29-1, the J gene TRBJ1-1; 8 bases line up with TRBD1. This CDR3 has 13 amino acids. Trimming took 7 bases from V and 4 from J; bases not matched to a gene: 8. Germline CDR1 and CDR2: SQVTM and ANQGSEA. CDR3 in DNA: TGCAGCGAAATGTCAGGGGGCGGCACTGAAGCTTTCTTT. This gives the protein CSEMSGGGTEAFF.

The count of this clone is one. This chain uses TRBV24-1 with TRBJ1-6, with D tentatively TRBD1 (6 bases). CDR3 length: 14 residues. Germline values: CDR1 KGHDR, CDR2 SFDVKD. V gave up 4 bases and J gave up 4 bases, with 7 bases separating them. CDR3 loop: CATSEDSYNSPLHF. CDR3 nucleotide sequence: TGTGCCACCAGTGAGGACAGTTATAATTCACCCCTCCACTTT.

This chain uses TRBV27 with TRBJ2-7; 11 bases fit TRBD1. The V gene end was trimmed by 7 bases and the J gene end by 7 bases; junction bases not matched to a gene: 9. The CDR3 contains 14 residues. Per germline, CDR1 MNHEY and CDR2 SMNVEV (reference sequence). The CDR3 DNA is TGTGCCAGCACCTCCCCGGACAGGGGGCAGGAGCAGTACTTC. The encoded protein is CASTSPDRGQEQYF.

This rearrangement joins TRBV2 to TRBJ1-4, with D perhaps TRBD1 (5 bases). CDR3 length equals 14 residues. The V gene lost 7 bases and the J gene lost 5 bases, with 14 bases spanning the gap. CDR1 SNHLY and CDR2 FYNNEI come from the germline V gene. The CDR3 DNA reads TGTGCCAGCACTAGGACAACTAACAATGAAAAACTGTTTTTT. This sequence encodes CASTRTTNNEKLFF.

A word on this clone: Other DNA sequences of this sample code for an identical CDR3. This chain joins TRBV19 and TRBJ2-7; D gene ambiguous. In germline, CDR1 is LNHDA, CDR2 SQIVND (reference sequence). V lost 1 base and J 3 bases, leaving 4 bases between the germline ends. The CDR3 runs to 12 residues. For the CDR3, the DNA is TGTGCCAGTAGTATAGCCGGCTACGAGCAGTACTTC. Amino acids: CASSIAGYEQYF.

CDR3 in DNA: TGTGCCAGCAGCGTGGCACCCCGGGAGAACACTGAAGCTTTCTTT. Encoded protein: CASSVAPRENTEAFF. V gene TRBV9 combines with J gene TRBJ1-1; D not resolved. The V and J ends lost 2 bases and 1 base respectively, with 12 bases between them. This CDR3 contains 15 residues. CDR1 is SGDLS and CDR2 is YYNGEE in the germline V gene.

The rearrangement links TRBV6-5 to TRBJ1-4, with 8 bases lining up with TRBD1. V was pared by 4 bases and J by 11 bases, with 6 bases of the junction left unmatched. The CDR3 sequence is 13 residues long. Per the germline V gene, CDR1 is MNHEY and CDR2 is SVGAGI. The CDR3 sequence is CASSSQGAEKLFF. The CDR3 region has the DNA TGTGCCAGCAGTTCCCAGGGGGCAGAGAAACTGTTTTTT.

The chain combines TRBV18 with TRBJ1-3, with unresolved D. This CDR3 spans 15 amino acids. Trimming removed 3 bases at V and 2 bases at J, with 11 bases between. Per germline, CDR1 KGHSH and CDR2 LQKENI. CDR3 region: CASSPPGGTGNTIYF. The CDR3 DNA reads TGTGCCAGCTCACCTCCGGGAGGCACTGGAAACACCATATATTTT.

DNA of the CDR3: TGTGCCAGCAGTCCTCAGGGACAAGGGGGTTGGGATACGCAGTATTTT. Protein product: CASSPQGQGGWDTQYF. The chain recombines TRBV28 with TRBJ2-3; possibly TRBD1 for D (6 bases). V dropped 5 bases and J dropped 6 bases, with 21 bases sitting between them. CDR1 and CDR2 from the germline V gene are MDHEN and SYDVKM. This CDR3 region has 16 residues.

The chain employs TRBV12-3 or TRBV12-4 and TRBJ2-1; maybe TRBD2 (5 bases). Trimming stripped 6 bases from V and 6 bases from J, with 9 bases between. The CDR3 length is 12 residues. The CDR3 sequence: CASRPLANEQFF. Here the CDR3 DNA reads TGTGCCAGCAGGCCCCTAGCCAATGAGCAGTTCTTC.

As concerns this clone: At one end the junction does not follow the germline gene, possibly because of a read error. The rearrangement joins TRBV7-7 to TRBJ2-5, with 13 bases fitting TRBD2. CDR3 length: 16 residues. Germline V gene sequence: CDR1 SSHAT, CDR2 FNYEAQ (reference sequence). The CDR3 nucleotides read TGTGCTAGCAGCCCGGGCGGACTAGCGGGAGAAGAGACCCAGTACTTC. Residues: CASSPGGLAGEETQYF.